Below are 25 T cell receptor beta chains sequenced from a single sample in a study of shared clonotypes between healthy human individuals. Naive CD8 cells were CD45RO-negative, positively selected for CCR7, excluding terminally differentiated effector memory CD45RA+ cells. Here immunoSEQ multiplex PCR was the method, and the copy in TCRdb shows in-frame clones only, minus some. The profile shows roughly 2.1 million clones, around 93% of them singletons. The sequencing sample was made of naive CD8+ T cells from PBMCs. These receptors originate from a man between 18 and 29 years old in good health. Some clones in this sample may be carry-over from other donors' samples.

The chain carries TRBV7-9 and TRBJ2-7; maybe TRBD1 (6 bases). Germline lookup yields CDR1 SEHNR and CDR2 FQNEAQ (reference sequence). The CDR3 totals 15 residues. Deletions cut 5 bases from V and 2 bases from J, with 16 bases between. CDR3 region: CASSHRTDRAYEQYF. CDR3 nucleotides: TGTGCCAGCAGCCACCGGACAGATCGGGCCTACGAGCAGTACTTC.

The rearrangement links TRBV6-6 to TRBJ2-1; the match to TRBD2 covers 9 bases. V trimming: 8 bases; J trimming: 8 bases; junction bases outside the gene matches: 10. Germline V gives CDR1 MNHNY, CDR2 SVGAGI (reference sequence). There are 14 residues in the CDR3. CDR3: CASGRREGPDEQFF. Here the CDR3 DNA reads TGTGCCAGCGGTCGGCGGGAGGGGCCCGATGAGCAGTTCTTC.

This clone was seen just once. The chain recombines TRBV27 with TRBJ2-5; 8 positions agree with TRBD1. The V gene's germline CDR1 is MNHEY and CDR2 SMNVEV (reference sequence). V lost 2 bases and J lost 5; bases outside the gene matches: 4. The CDR3 totals 14 residues. CDR3 loop: CASSLQGASETQYF. CDR3 nucleotide sequence: TGTGCCAGCAGTTTACAGGGGGCTTCGGAGACCCAGTACTTC.

In DNA form, the CDR3 reads TGTGCCAGCAGCTCCGGGACACCTTTCACAGATACGCAGTATTTT. Protein product: CASSSGTPFTDTQYF. The chain joins TRBV7-7 to TRBJ2-3; tentatively, D is TRBD1 (6 bases). The germline CDR1 and CDR2 sequences are SSHAT and FNYEAQ (reference sequence). V was trimmed by 4 bases and J by 2 bases, leaving 13 bases between them. The CDR3 consists of 15 residues. Full variable domain (outside the CDR3, taken from reference TRBV7-7 and TRBJ2-3): GAGVSQSPRYKVTKRGQDVTLRCDPISSHATLYWYQQALGQGPEFLTYFNYEAQPDKSGLPSDRFSAERPEGSISTLTIQRTEQRDSAMYRCASSSGTPFTDTQYFGPGTRLTVL.

This chain uses TRBV7-9 with TRBJ1-4; 10 bases line up with TRBD1. Trimming cost V 5 bases and J 0 bases; bases outside gene matches: 3. The V gene's germline CDR1 is SEHNR and CDR2 FQNEAQ (reference sequence). The CDR3 length is 16 residues. The CDR3, as DNA: TGTGCCAGCAGCGGGGACAGGGGAGCAACTAATGAAAAACTGTTTTTT. Translating gives CASSGDRGATNEKLFF.

V usage is TRBV5-1 and J usage is TRBJ2-1; D gene uncertain. The germline gives CDR1 SGHRS, CDR2 YFSETQ. With 5 bases removed from V and 7 bases from J, the gap between germline ends came to 19 bases. There are 15 residues in the CDR3. CDR3 region: CASSDRPDPRNEQFF. CDR3 DNA sequence: TGCGCCAGCAGTGATCGGCCAGATCCTAGGAATGAGCAGTTCTTC.

Note on this clone: Distinct nucleotide sequences in the sample also encode this CDR3. This chain connects TRBV7-2 to TRBJ2-1; D remains unclear. Germline CDR1 SGHTA, CDR2 FQGNSA. Trimming pared 2 bases from V and 7 bases from J, leaving 6 bases between. There are 12 residues in the CDR3. The CDR3: CASSLRYNEQFF. CDR3 nucleotides: TGTGCCAGCAGCTTACGTTATAATGAGCAGTTCTTC.

Worth noting for this clone: Distinct nucleotide sequences in the sample also encode this CDR3. This chain joins TRBV7-2 and TRBJ2-7; 8 bases are shared with TRBD1. The length of the CDR3 is 16 residues. The ends lost 0 bases at V and 4 bases at J; junction bases unmatched: 8. CDR1 and CDR2 (germline): SGHTA, FQGNSA. CDR3 region: CASSLALSQGAYEQYF. CDR3 bases: TGTGCCAGCAGCTTAGCGCTAAGTCAGGGGGCGTACGAGCAGTACTTC.

This chain joins TRBV4-3 and TRBJ2-2; no firm D call. The V end lost 4 bases, the J end lost 3 bases, and 6 bases lay between the germline ends. This CDR3 has 13 residues. CDR1 and CDR2 from the germline V gene are LGHNA and YSLEER. CDR3 protein: CASSPVYTGELFF. The CDR3 bases are TGCGCCAGCAGCCCCGTCTACACCGGGGAGCTGTTTTTT.

The chain is built from TRBV11-2 and TRBJ1-2, with TRBD1 matching 8 bases. The CDR3 is 15 amino acids. From germline, CDR1 is SGHAT and CDR2 FQNNGV. Unmatched junction bases numbered 7, after V lost 4 bases and J lost 3 bases. CDR3 residues: CASSSRTGRDYGYTF. In nucleotides, the CDR3 is TGTGCCAGCAGCTCTCGGACAGGGAGGGACTATGGCTACACCTTC.

The sample holds one count of this clone. The chain joins TRBV19 to TRBJ2-5; D possibly matches TRBD1 or TRBD2 (5 bases each). The V and J ends lost 0 bases and 1 base respectively, with 18 bases between them. Germline CDR1 is LNHDA and CDR2 is SQIVND (reference sequence). This CDR3 comprises 18 residues. The CDR3 loop reads CASSIDDQRLGRQETQYF. CDR3 sequence (DNA): TGTGCCAGTAGTATAGATGACCAGCGTTTGGGACGCCAAGAGACCCAGTACTTC.

This sequence joins TRBV6-1 and TRBJ2-3; TRBD1 is a possible D gene (6 bases). CDR1 and CDR2 from the germline V gene are MNHNS and SASEGT. V was cut by 5 bases and J by 5 bases, with 8 bases left in between. This CDR3 has 12 amino acids. The CDR3 region has the DNA TGTGCCAGCAGTAAACAGGGAGATACGCAGTATTTT. Protein sequence: CASSKQGDTQYF.

The chain has TRBV27 and TRBJ1-2; 8 bases map to TRBD1. The germline gives CDR1 MNHEY, CDR2 SMNVEV (reference sequence). V was pared by 0 bases and J by 6 bases, with 6 bases of the junction left unmatched. There are 15 residues in the CDR3. The CDR3 spells CASSLSYRGRDGYTF. CDR3 nucleotide sequence: TGTGCCAGCAGTTTATCGTACAGGGGGAGGGATGGCTACACCTTC.

This chain links TRBV21-1 with TRBJ2-4. TRBV21-1 is marked as a pseudogene. The length of the CDR3 is 16 residues. The CDR3 reads CASSARAPLAKNIQYF. CDR3 sequence (DNA): TGTGCCAGCAGCGCTCGGGCTCCCCTAGCCAAAAACATTCAGTACTTC.

J is TRBJ2-1 and V is TRBV6-5, with 7 nucleotides matching TRBD2. J gave up 7 bases and V 2 bases, and 11 bases lay outside the gene matches. CDR1 and CDR2 (germline): MNHEY, SVGAGI. The CDR3 runs to 16 residues. The CDR3 sequence: CASSYHPGGSRNEQFF. As DNA, the CDR3 is TGTGCCAGCAGTTACCACCCTGGCGGGAGTCGGAATGAGCAGTTCTTC.

The rearrangement joins TRBV28 to TRBJ1-4, with 7 positions matching TRBD1. V gave up 4 bases and J gave up 3 bases; unmatched junction bases: 5. CDR3 length: 15 residues. Germline V gene data show CDR1 as MDHEN and CDR2 as SYDVKM. As DNA, the CDR3 is TGTGCCAGCAGTTCCCAGACAGGGCCTAATGAAAAACTGTTTTTT. It specifies CASSSQTGPNEKLFF.

The chain uses TRBV29-1 and TRBJ2-3; TRBD1 agrees at 7 bases. Germline V gene data show CDR1 as SQVTM and CDR2 as ANQGSEA. Germline trimming cut 5 bases from V and 4 bases from J; bases unmatched to any gene: 6. This CDR3 has 13 amino acids. Here the CDR3 reads CSVLGQVPDTQYF. The CDR3 DNA reads TGCAGCGTTCTTGGACAGGTCCCAGATACGCAGTATTTT.

The chain has TRBV27 and TRBJ2-7; 10 nucleotides align to TRBD2. V lost 5 bases and J lost 0; bases outside the gene matches: 7. Germline V gives CDR1 MNHEY, CDR2 SMNVEV (reference sequence). The CDR3 is 16 amino acids. The CDR3 DNA reads as TGTGCCAGCAGTCCGTCTAGCGGGAGTTTCTCCTACGAGCAGTACTTC. It translates to CASSPSSGSFSYEQYF.

With regard to this clone: The junction differs from germline at one of its ends, possibly a read error. The chain carries TRBV30 and TRBJ1-4, with 8 nucleotides matching TRBD1. This CDR3 region has 10 residues. Germline V gives CDR1 GTSNPN, CDR2 SVGIG (reference sequence). The CDR3 coding sequence is TGTGCCTGTACCGGACAGGGAGACATTTTT. Protein: CACTGQGDIF. Using reference TRBV30 and TRBJ1-4 for the parts outside the CDR3, the full variable domain is SQTIHQWPATLVQPVGSPLSLECTVEGTSNPNLYWYRQAAGRGLQLLFYSVGIGQISSEVPQNLSASRPQDRQFILSSKKLLLSDSGFYLCACTGQGDIFGSGTQLSVL.

Points on this clone: Within the sample, other DNA sequences also encode this same CDR3. CDR3 nucleotides: TGTGCCAGCAGTTACCCCCCCAATGAGCAGTTCTTC. It yields the protein CASSYPPNEQFF. The chain joins TRBV6-5 to TRBJ2-1; D is unclear. V was clipped by 2 bases and J by 6 bases, with 5 bases between them. Germline V CDR1 and CDR2: MNHEY, SVGAGI. This CDR3 has 12 amino acids.

The V and J genes are TRBV11-2 and TRBJ1-2; 9 bases agree with TRBD1. Per the germline V gene, CDR1 is SGHAT and CDR2 is FQNNGV. CDR3 length: 16 residues. Unmatched junction bases numbered 9, after V lost 5 bases and J lost 2 bases. The CDR3 DNA reads as TGTGCCAGCAGCCTGTACCGTGGACAGGGGAACTATGGCTACACCTTC. Its protein product is CASSLYRGQGNYGYTF.

About this clone: The same CDR3 arises from other DNA sequences in this sample as well. The chain's CDR3 is CASRRGSSYEQYF. The CDR3, as DNA: TGTGCCAGCCGCAGGGGAAGCTCCTACGAGCAGTACTTC. This chain connects TRBV2 to TRBJ2-7, with D tentatively TRBD1 (6 bases). CDR3 length equals 13 residues. Deletions cut 8 bases from V and 0 bases from J, with 11 bases between. Germline V CDR1 and CDR2: SNHLY, FYNNEI.

The gene calls are TRBV4-3 and TRBJ1-1; D uncertain. Between the trimmed V and J ends, which lost 5 bases and 0 bases, there was a span of 13 bases. The germline gives CDR1 LGHNA, CDR2 YSLEER. The CDR3 has 15 residues. CDR3: CASSDGWGMNTEAFF. The DNA for the CDR3 is TGCGCCAGCAGCGACGGTTGGGGTATGAACACTGAAGCTTTCTTT.

The CDR3 protein is CASSPGLAGRNEQFF. The CDR3 nucleotides read TGTGCCAGCAGCCCGGGACTAGCGGGAAGAAATGAGCAGTTCTTC. The genes are TRBV7-3 and TRBJ2-1, with TRBD2 identical over 13 bases. Germline CDR1 is SGHTA and CDR2 is FQGTGA. J lost 7 bases, V lost 5 bases, and 5 bases had no gene match. This CDR3 has 15 amino acids.

The chain carries TRBV4-2 and TRBJ1-4; D gene unclear. The V end lost 0 bases, the J end lost 6 bases, and 17 bases lay between the germline ends. The CDR3 covers 17 residues. Germline CDR1 and CDR2: LGHNA and YNFKEQ. Written as DNA, the CDR3 is TGTGCCAGCAGCCAAGAGTCGACGACTGCTCGTGATGAAAAACTGTTTTTT. It is translated as CASSQESTTARDEKLFF.